A single sample gave rise to the 25 T cell receptor beta chains below, sequenced in a study of T cells in Graves' hyperthyroidism and ophthalmopathy. Amplified TCR beta CDR3 regions came from RNA transcripts. Researchers ran a first-round RT-PCR on the TCR CDR3 using the HTBI primer set. MiXCR, run by TCRdb on the multiplex PCR reads, gives a single entry per CDR3 protein. Counted here are hundreds of thousands of distinct CDR3 sequences, more than 30% occurring once; the ten biggest clones make up approximately 8.7%. The sequenced sample was blood. Source of these receptors: a man younger than 35 with Graves' hyperthyroidism.

This clonotype was seen repeatedly, ten times or more. The gene calls are TRBV7-3 and TRBJ2-5; 8 bases are a match to TRBD2. The CDR3 has 15 amino acids. The germline CDR1 and CDR2 sequences are SGHTA and FQGTGA. The V and J ends lost 0 bases and 2 bases, in that order; junction bases with no gene match: 2. CDR3 residues: CASSLTSGVQETQYF. The CDR3 DNA is TGTGCCAGCAGCTTAACTAGCGGGGTACAAGAGACCCAGTACTTC.

This rearrangement joins TRBV7-2 to TRBJ2-2, with 14 bases identical to TRBD2. V shed 2 bases, J shed 0 bases, and the junction held 2 bases outside the gene matches. Germline V gene sequence: CDR1 SGHTA, CDR2 FQGNSA. The CDR3 has 18 amino acids. The CDR3 coding sequence is TGTGCCAGCAGCTTATCGGGACTAGCGGGAGCGAACACCGGGGAGCTGTTTTTT. This codes for CASSLSGLAGANTGELFF.

This clonotype was found many times. The chain couples TRBV19 to TRBJ1-1, with D unclear. Germline V lookup: CDR1 LNHDA, CDR2 SQIVND (reference sequence). This CDR3 is built from 13 residues. Trimming shortened V by 2 bases and J by 1 base, and 5 bases separated the two germline ends. CDR3 region: CASSIIGNTEAFF. CDR3 in DNA: TGTGCCAGTAGTATAATAGGGAACACTGAAGCTTTCTTT.

At least ten counts were recorded for this clonotype. Germline and junction disagree at one end, which may indicate a read error. J is TRBJ1-4 and V is TRBV12-3 or TRBV12-4; D gene ambiguous. This CDR3 contains 12 residues. The DNA for the CDR3 is TGCGCCAGCAGCCCCGACGGGGAAAAACTGTTTTTT. This translates into CASSPDGEKLFF.

This clonotype was observed a few times. This sequence joins TRBV6-5 and TRBJ2-7; D might be TRBD2 (6 bases). There are 13 residues in the CDR3. Germline loops: CDR1 MNHEY, CDR2 SVGAGI. V was shortened by 5 bases and J by 7 bases, with 15 bases between the two germline ends. CDR3 DNA: TGTGCCAGCAGTCCACTCCGACTAGTAGAGCAGTACTTC. Translating gives CASSPLRLVEQYF.

V and J are TRBV19 and TRBJ1-1; weak D call: TRBD1 (6 bases). V was clipped by 7 bases and J by 4 bases, with 19 bases between them. Per germline, CDR1 LNHDA and CDR2 SQIVND (reference sequence). The CDR3 covers 15 residues. CDR3 sequence reads: CASTIMAGGGTEAFF. The CDR3 DNA is TGTGCCAGTACCATAATGGCCGGAGGGGGCACTGAAGCTTTCTTT.

In the case of this clonotype: A much more abundant neighbour one base away suggests this may be a read error. Given the absence of the conserved phenylalanine or tryptophan at the CDR3 end, a read error is likely. The rearrangement joins TRBV5-6 to TRBJ1-2; a possible D gene is TRBD1 (5 bases). Trimming left V 6 bases short and J 1 base short, with 10 bases between. This CDR3 has 13 residues. The germline CDR1 and CDR2 sequences are SGHDT and YYEEEE. CDR3 loop: CASTEGDNYGYTL. The CDR3 nucleotides are TGTGCCAGCACCGAAGGGGATAACTATGGCTACACCCTC.

The chain couples TRBV7-6 to TRBJ2-5, with D perhaps being TRBD1 or TRBD2 (6 bases each). The V end was cut by 5 bases, the J end by 4 bases, with 17 bases between. The CDR3 covers 15 residues. The V gene's germline CDR1 is SGHVS and CDR2 FNYEAQ. The CDR3 reads CASSLVGSRGETQYF. CDR3 sequence (DNA): TGTGCCAGCAGCCTGGTCGGGAGCAGGGGAGAGACCCAGTACTTC.

The chain recombines TRBV5-1 with TRBJ2-6, with D perhaps matching TRBD1 (5 bases). The ends were cut back, 4 bases at V and 0 bases at J, with 11 bases in the middle. Germline CDR1 reads SGHRS; CDR2 reads YFSETQ. This CDR3 spans 16 amino acids. For the CDR3, the DNA is TGCGCCAGCAGCCCCCAGGGTAACTCTGGGGCCAACGTCCTGACTTTC. This encodes CASSPQGNSGANVLTF.

This clonotype was observed many times. V usage is TRBV10-3 and J usage is TRBJ1-5; 7 bases are shared with TRBD1. The germline gives CDR1 ENHRY, CDR2 SYGVKD. There are 13 residues in the CDR3. Losses at the gene ends were 6 bases for V and 4 bases for J; bases not matched to a gene: 3. CDR3 nucleotides: TGTGCCATCAGGCCGGGACAGAATCAGCCCCAGCATTTT. Amino acids: CAIRPGQNQPQHF.

On this clonotype itself: A much larger clone differs by one base, so this may be a read error. The chain recombines TRBV10-2 with TRBJ1-1; D unclear. Between the trimmed V and J ends, which lost 9 bases and 7 bases, there was a span of 30 bases. CDR3 length: 17 amino acids. CDR1 is WSHSY and CDR2 is SAAADI in the germline V gene. Here the CDR3 reads CASQRRAPILNKSEAFF. The CDR3 nucleotides read TGCGCCAGTCAACGTCGGGCTCCAATACTGAACAAGAGTGAAGCTTTCTTT.

The rearrangement uses TRBV7-9 and TRBJ2-5; 8 nucleotides line up with TRBD2. Per the germline V gene, CDR1 is SEHNR and CDR2 is FQNEAQ (reference sequence). The CDR3 runs 15 residues. J gave up 3 bases and V 5 bases, and 8 bases lay outside the gene matches. The CDR3 spells CASSPVVLAEETQYF. The CDR3, as DNA: TGTGCCAGCAGCCCAGTGGTACTAGCGGAAGAGACCCAGTACTTC.

This clonotype was seen once. The gene calls are TRBV2 and TRBJ1-2, with D possibly TRBD1 on 5 matching bases. Trimming took off 5 bases at V and 8 bases at J, with 18 bases between the two ends. Germline CDR1 is SNHLY and CDR2 is FYNNEI. CDR3 length: 14 amino acids. The CDR3 nucleotides read TGTGCCAGCAGTTTGGTCCAAGGGGTCGACGGCTACACCTTC. As protein: CASSLVQGVDGYTF.

J is TRBJ1-2 and V is TRBV10-3; D not resolved. The CDR3 extends over 14 amino acids. V lost 10 bases to trimming and J lost 0 bases, with 15 bases between them. CDR1 and CDR2 (germline): ENHRY, SYGVKD. Here the CDR3 reads CASSESSANYGYTF. DNA of the CDR3: TGTGCCAGCAGCGAGTCCTCGGCTAACTATGGCTACACCTTC.

This clonotype has a handful of counts. This sequence joins TRBV5-4 and TRBJ2-7; 8 bases align to TRBD2. Germline V gene sequence: CDR1 SGHNT, CDR2 YYREEE (reference sequence). The CDR3 is 14 residues long. Trimming cost V 0 bases and J 5 bases; bases outside gene matches: 4. CDR3 DNA: TGTGCCAGCAGCTTGGGCGGGAGGCCCCACGAGCAGTACTTC. It translates to CASSLGGRPHEQYF.

This chain uses TRBV7-2 with TRBJ1-3, with TRBD1 matching over 7 bases. Germline loops: CDR1 SGHTA, CDR2 FQGNSA. The CDR3 runs 14 residues. With 5 bases clipped from V and 4 bases from J, the junction kept 5 bases outside the gene matches. Here the CDR3 DNA reads TGTGCCAGCAGCGTCACAGGGGCCGGAAACACCATATATTTT. Translation gives CASSVTGAGNTIYF.

The chain is built from TRBV7-2 and TRBJ1-1, with D hard to call. CDR1 is SGHTA and CDR2 is FQGNSA in the germline V gene. V was trimmed by 5 bases and J by 4 bases, leaving 14 bases between them. The CDR3 consists of 14 residues. In nucleotides, the CDR3 is TGTGCCAGCAGCCAAGAGGAACGGGGCACTGAAGCTTTCTTT. It is translated as CASSQEERGTEAFF.

The chain recombines TRBV29-1 with TRBJ2-1; TRBD1 or TRBD2 may be the D gene (5 bases each). This CDR3 contains 13 residues. CDR1 is SQVTM and CDR2 is ANQGSEA in the germline V gene. V was cut by 4 bases and J by 8 bases, with 15 bases left in between. The CDR3 reads CSVVWGTMYEQFF. Here the CDR3 DNA reads TGCAGCGTTGTATGGGGGACGATGTATGAGCAGTTCTTC.

The sample holds many counts of this clonotype. The chain employs TRBV6-5 and TRBJ1-5; D is perhaps TRBD1 (5 bases). The CDR3 consists of 12 residues. V lost 5 bases, J lost 7 bases, and 9 bases lay in between. Germline CDR1 is MNHEY and CDR2 is SVGAGI. CDR3: CASSNQGQPQHF. The CDR3 DNA follows: TGTGCCAGCAGTAACCAGGGACAGCCCCAGCATTTT.

The rearrangement uses TRBV20-1 and TRBJ2-7, with TRBD1 as a possible D gene (6 bases). Trimming took 3 bases from V and 3 from J, leaving 12 bases between them. CDR3 size: 13 residues. Per germline, CDR1 DFQATT and CDR2 SNEGSKA (reference sequence). CDR3 nucleotides: TGCAGTGCTAGTGACAGGCTAAACTACGAGCAGTACTTC. Its translation: CSASDRLNYEQYF.

The rearrangement uses TRBV7-9 and TRBJ2-2; 7 bases line up with TRBD1. CDR3 length equals 16 residues. J was trimmed by 0 bases and V by 7 bases; bases with no gene match: 8. Germline CDR1 SEHNR, CDR2 FQNEAQ (reference sequence). This CDR3 is CASTPLGTANTGELFF. The CDR3 DNA reads TGTGCCAGCACCCCGCTCGGGACAGCGAACACCGGGGAGCTGTTTTTT. Variable domain in full (rest from reference TRBV7-9 and TRBJ2-2): DTGVSQNPRHKITKRGQNVTFRCDPISEHNRLYWYRQTLGQGPEFLTYFQNEAQLEKSRLLSDRFSAERPKGSFSTLEIQRTEQGDSAMYLCASTPLGTANTGELFFGEGSRLTVL.

The chain links TRBV6-5 to TRBJ1-1; D is unresolved. The V gene lost 7 bases and the J gene lost 4 bases, with 10 bases spanning the gap. The CDR3 is 12 amino acids. Looked up from germline, CDR1 is MNHEY and CDR2 is SVGAGI. Here the CDR3 DNA reads TGTGCCAGCAACCGAGTCGGCACTGAAGCTTTCTTT. Protein product: CASNRVGTEAFF.

The V call is TRBV15, the J call TRBJ1-5; weak D call: TRBD1 (6 bases). The CDR3 loop spans 16 amino acids. V gave up 1 base and J gave up 4 bases, with 14 bases separating them. Germline V CDR1 and CDR2: LNHNV, YYDKDF (reference sequence). CDR3 region: CATSRGKDSLNQPQHF. The CDR3 DNA is TGTGCCACCAGCAGAGGCAAGGACAGCTTAAATCAGCCCCAGCATTTT. The full variable domain, rest sourced from reference TRBV15 and TRBJ1-5, is DAMVIQNPRYQVTQFGKPVTLSCSQTLNHNVMYWYQQKSSQAPKLLFHYYDKDFNNEADTPDNFQSRRPNTSFCFLDIRSPGLGDTAMYLCATSRGKDSLNQPQHFGDGTRLSIL.

Note on this clonotype: Compared with germline, one end of the junction differs, possibly owing to a read error. The chain recombines TRBV7-3 with TRBJ2-5; the match to TRBD1 covers 8 bases. Looked up from germline, CDR1 is SGHTA and CDR2 is FQGTGA. The CDR3 sequence is 14 residues long. The CDR3 reads CASSLGTGQETRYF. For the CDR3, the DNA is TGTGCCAGCAGCTTGGGGACAGGTCAAGAGACCCGGTACTTC.

This clonotype came up many times. This rearrangement joins TRBV2 to TRBJ2-5, with TRBD1 matching 9 bases. The CDR3 length is 15 residues. V shed 6 bases, J shed 5 bases, and the junction held 10 bases outside the gene matches. Germline loops: CDR1 SNHLY, CDR2 FYNNEI. The CDR3 protein is CASRVGTGPSETQYF. In DNA form, the CDR3 reads TGTGCCAGCAGGGTAGGGACAGGGCCTTCGGAGACCCAGTACTTC.